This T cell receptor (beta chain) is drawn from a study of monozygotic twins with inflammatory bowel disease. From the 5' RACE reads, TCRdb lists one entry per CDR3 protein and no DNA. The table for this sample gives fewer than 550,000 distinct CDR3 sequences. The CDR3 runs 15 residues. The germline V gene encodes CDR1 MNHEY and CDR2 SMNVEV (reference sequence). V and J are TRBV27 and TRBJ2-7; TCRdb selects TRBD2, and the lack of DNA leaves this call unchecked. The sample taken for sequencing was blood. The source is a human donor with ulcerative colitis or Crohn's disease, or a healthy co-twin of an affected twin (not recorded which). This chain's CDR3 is CASSFRGSLSYEQYF.